Listed here is a single TCR beta chain. This entry comes from a study of T cell responses to AZD1222 COVID-19 vaccine. Trimming removed 5 bases from V and 4 bases from J, with 9 bases in between. The CDR3 consists of 13 residues. The method was immunoSEQ multiplex PCR; TCRdb's version includes in-frame clones alone and lacks a portion of them. Of around 95,000 clones in the sample, roughly nine tenths were seen once. This sample comprised peripheral blood, obtained on day 0 of AZD1222 vaccination. The clonotype comes from an adult in good health. The chain is built from TRBV12-3 or TRBV12-4 and TRBJ1-3; perhaps TRBD1 as D (6 bases). The CDR3, as DNA: TGTGCCAGCAGTCCAACAGGGGGAAACACCATATATTTT. Translation: CASSPTGGNTIYF.